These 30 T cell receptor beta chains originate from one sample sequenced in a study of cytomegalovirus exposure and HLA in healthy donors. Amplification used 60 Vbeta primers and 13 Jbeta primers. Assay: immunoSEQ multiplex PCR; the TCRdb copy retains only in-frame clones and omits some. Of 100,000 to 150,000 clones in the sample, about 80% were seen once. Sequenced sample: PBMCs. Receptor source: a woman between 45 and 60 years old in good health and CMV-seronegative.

The DNA for the CDR3 is TGTGCCAGCAGCCCCTTCGGGGGGAGAACATCTGGGGCCAACGTCCTGACTTTC. This sequence encodes CASSPFGGRTSGANVLTF. This rearrangement joins TRBV7-2 to TRBJ2-6, with 7 bases aligning to TRBD2. Germline CDR1 SGHTA, CDR2 FQGNSA. With V trimmed by 5 bases and J by 1 base, 11 bases remained unmatched. CDR3 size: 18 residues.

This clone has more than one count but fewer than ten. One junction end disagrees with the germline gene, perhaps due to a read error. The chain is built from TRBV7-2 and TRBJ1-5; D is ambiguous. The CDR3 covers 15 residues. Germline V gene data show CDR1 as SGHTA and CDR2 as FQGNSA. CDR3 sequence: CASSLSGNSNQPQNF. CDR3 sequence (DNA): TGTGCCAGCAGCTTATCGGGTAATAGCAATCAGCCCCAGAATTTT.

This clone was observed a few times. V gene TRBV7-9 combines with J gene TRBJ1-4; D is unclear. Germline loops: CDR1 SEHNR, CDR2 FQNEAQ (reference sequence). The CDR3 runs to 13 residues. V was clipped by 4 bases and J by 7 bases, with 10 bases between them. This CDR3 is CASSSGSFEKLFF. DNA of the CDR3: TGTGCCAGCAGCTCGGGGTCCTTTGAAAAACTGTTTTTT.

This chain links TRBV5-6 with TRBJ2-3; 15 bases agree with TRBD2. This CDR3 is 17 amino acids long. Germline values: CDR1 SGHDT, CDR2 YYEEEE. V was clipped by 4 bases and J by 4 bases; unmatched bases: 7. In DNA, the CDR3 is TGTGCCAGCAGCCTGCGGACTAGCGGGAGGGCCGCAGATACGCAGTATTTT. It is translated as CASSLRTSGRAADTQYF.

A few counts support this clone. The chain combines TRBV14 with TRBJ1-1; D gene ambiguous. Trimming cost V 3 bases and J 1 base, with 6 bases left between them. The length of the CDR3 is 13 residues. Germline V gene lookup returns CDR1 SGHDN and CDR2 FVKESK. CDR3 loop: CASSHSPNTEAFF. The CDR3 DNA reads TGTGCCAGCAGCCATAGCCCGAACACTGAAGCTTTCTTT. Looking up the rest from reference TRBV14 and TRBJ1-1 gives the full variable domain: EAGVTQFPSHSVIEKGQTVTLRCDPISGHDNLYWYRRVMGKEIKFLLHFVKESKQDESGMPNNRFLAERTGGTYSTLKVQPAELEDSGVYFCASSHSPNTEAFFGQGTRLTVV.

CDR3 amino acids: CASSLDRKWTGVAYEQYF. CDR3 coding DNA: TGTGCCAGCAGCTTAGATCGGAAGTGGACAGGGGTAGCCTACGAGCAGTACTTC. The J gene is TRBJ2-7, the V gene TRBV7-2; TRBD1 agrees at 9 bases. Germline assignment: CDR1 SGHTA and CDR2 FQGNSA. V lost 1 base and J lost 2; bases outside the gene matches: 12. CDR3 size: 18 residues.

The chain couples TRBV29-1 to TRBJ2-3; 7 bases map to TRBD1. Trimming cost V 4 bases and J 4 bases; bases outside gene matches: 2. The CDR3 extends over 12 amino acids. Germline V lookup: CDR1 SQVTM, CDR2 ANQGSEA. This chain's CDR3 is CSVGTGADTQYF. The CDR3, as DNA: TGCAGCGTTGGTACAGGGGCAGATACGCAGTATTTT.

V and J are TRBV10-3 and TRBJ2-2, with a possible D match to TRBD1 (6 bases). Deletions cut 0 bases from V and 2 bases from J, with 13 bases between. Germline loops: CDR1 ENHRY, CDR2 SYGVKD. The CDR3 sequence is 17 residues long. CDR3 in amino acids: CAISESVMGQNTGELFF. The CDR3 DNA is TGTGCCATCAGTGAGTCGGTAATGGGACAAAACACCGGGGAGCTGTTTTTT.

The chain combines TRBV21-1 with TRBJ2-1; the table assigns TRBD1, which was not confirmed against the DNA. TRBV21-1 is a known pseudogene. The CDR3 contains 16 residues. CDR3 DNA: TGTGCCAGCAGCACAAACCCGGGACAGGGGGCCAATGAGCAGTTCTTC. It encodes CASSTNPGQGANEQFF.

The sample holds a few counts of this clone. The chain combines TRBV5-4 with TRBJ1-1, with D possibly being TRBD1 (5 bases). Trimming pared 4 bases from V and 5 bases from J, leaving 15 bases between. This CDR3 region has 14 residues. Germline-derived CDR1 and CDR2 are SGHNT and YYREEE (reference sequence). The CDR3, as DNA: TGTGCCAGCAGCCCAAGCAGGGTGGGGACTGAAGCTTTCTTT. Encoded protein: CASSPSRVGTEAFF.

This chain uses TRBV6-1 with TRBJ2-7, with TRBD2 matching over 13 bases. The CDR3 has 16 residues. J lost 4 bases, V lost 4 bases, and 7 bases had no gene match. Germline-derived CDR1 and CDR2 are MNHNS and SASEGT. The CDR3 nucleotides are TGTGCCAGCAGTGTTGGGACTAGCGGGAACCATTACGAGCAGTACGTC. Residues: CASSVGTSGNHYEQYV.

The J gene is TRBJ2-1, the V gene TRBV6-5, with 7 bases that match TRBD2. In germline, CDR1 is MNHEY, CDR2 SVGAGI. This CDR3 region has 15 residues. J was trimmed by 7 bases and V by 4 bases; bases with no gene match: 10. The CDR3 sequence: CASSFTGAGANEQFF. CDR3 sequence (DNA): TGTGCCAGCAGTTTCACCGGGGCGGGAGCAAATGAGCAGTTCTTC.

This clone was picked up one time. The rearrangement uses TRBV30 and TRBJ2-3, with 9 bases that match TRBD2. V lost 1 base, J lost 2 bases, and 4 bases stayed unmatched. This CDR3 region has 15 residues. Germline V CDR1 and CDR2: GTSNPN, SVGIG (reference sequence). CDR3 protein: CAWSGLAGITDTQYF. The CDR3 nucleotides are TGTGCCTGGAGTGGGCTAGCGGGGATCACAGATACGCAGTATTTT.

For the CDR3, the DNA is TGTGCCAGCAGCTTACTGGCGGGGCAAGAGACCCAGTACTTC. This codes for CASSLLAGQETQYF. The rearrangement uses TRBV7-2 and TRBJ2-5, with D maybe TRBD2 (6 bases). CDR3 length equals 14 residues. V lost 2 bases and J lost 2, with 9 bases in between. The germline V gene has CDR1 SGHTA and CDR2 FQGNSA.

CDR3 DNA: TGTGCCAGCAGTTCCTGGGGGGGAGGGTGGGATACGCAGTATTTT. The encoded protein is CASSSWGGGWDTQYF. V and J are TRBV6-5 and TRBJ2-3; 7 bases line up with TRBD2. The V and J ends lost 4 bases and 6 bases, in that order; junction bases with no gene match: 10. CDR3 length: 15 residues. Per the germline V gene, CDR1 is MNHEY and CDR2 is SVGAGI.

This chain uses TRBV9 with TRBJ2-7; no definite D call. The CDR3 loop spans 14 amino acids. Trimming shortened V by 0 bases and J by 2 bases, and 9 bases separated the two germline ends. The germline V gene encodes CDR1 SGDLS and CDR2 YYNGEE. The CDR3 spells CASSVDGTTYEQYF. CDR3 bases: TGTGCCAGCAGCGTAGACGGAACTACCTACGAGCAGTACTTC.

CDR3 protein: CASSFGGSQIYEQYF. The CDR3 DNA reads as TGCGCCAGCAGCTTCGGCGGGAGTCAAATATACGAGCAGTACTTC. The V gene is TRBV5-1, the J gene TRBJ2-7; 7 positions match TRBD2. The CDR3 is 15 residues long. The trim removed 2 bases at V and 4 bases at J, leaving 9 bases unmatched. The germline V gene has CDR1 SGHRS and CDR2 YFSETQ.

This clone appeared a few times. The CDR3 reads CASSSSGQILPYEQYF. The CDR3 nucleotides read TGTGCCAGCAGTTCTAGCGGGCAAATTTTACCCTACGAGCAGTACTTC. This sequence joins TRBV27 and TRBJ2-7, with TRBD2 identical over 8 bases. CDR1 and CDR2 from the germline V gene are MNHEY and SMNVEV (reference sequence). The CDR3 runs 16 residues. V lost 4 bases and J lost 2; bases outside the gene matches: 10.

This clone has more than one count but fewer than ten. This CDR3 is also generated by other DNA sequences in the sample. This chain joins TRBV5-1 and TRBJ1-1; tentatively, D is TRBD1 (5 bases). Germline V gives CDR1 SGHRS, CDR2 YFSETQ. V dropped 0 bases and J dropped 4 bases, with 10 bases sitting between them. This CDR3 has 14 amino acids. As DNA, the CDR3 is TGCGCCAGCAGCTTGGGGCAGGGCGGCACTGAAGCTTTCTTT. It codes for CASSLGQGGTEAFF.

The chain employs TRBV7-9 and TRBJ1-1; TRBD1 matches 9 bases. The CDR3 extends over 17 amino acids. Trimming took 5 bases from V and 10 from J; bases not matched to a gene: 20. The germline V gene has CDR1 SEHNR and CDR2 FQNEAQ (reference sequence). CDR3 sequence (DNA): TGTGCCAGCAGCACCCAACGAACCGGGACAGGGTGGAGGGGAGCTTTCTTT. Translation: CASSTQRTGTGWRGAFF.

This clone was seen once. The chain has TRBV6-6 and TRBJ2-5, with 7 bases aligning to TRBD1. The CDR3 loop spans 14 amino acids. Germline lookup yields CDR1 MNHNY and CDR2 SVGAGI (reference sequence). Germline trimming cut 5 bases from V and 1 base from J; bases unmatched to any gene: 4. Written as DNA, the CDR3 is TGTGCCAGCAGTCCGGGGACAGCCCAAGAGACCCAGTACTTC. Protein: CASSPGTAQETQYF.

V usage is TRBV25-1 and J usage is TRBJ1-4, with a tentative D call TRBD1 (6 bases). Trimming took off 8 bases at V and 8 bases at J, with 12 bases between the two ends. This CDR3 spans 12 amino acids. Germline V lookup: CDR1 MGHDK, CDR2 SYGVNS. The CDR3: CASSGHGEKLFF. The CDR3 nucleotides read TGTGCCAGCTCGGGACATGGAGAAAAACTGTTTTTT.

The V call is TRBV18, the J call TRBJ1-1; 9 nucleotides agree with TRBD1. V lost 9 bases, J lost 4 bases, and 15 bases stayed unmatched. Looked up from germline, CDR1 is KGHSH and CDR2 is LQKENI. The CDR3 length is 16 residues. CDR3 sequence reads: CARHHPGNRGRTEAFF. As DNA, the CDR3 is TGTGCCAGACATCACCCGGGGAACAGGGGGCGCACTGAAGCTTTCTTT. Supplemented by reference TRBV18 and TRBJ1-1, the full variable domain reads NAGVMQNPRHLVRRRGQEARLRCSPMKGHSHVYWYRQLPEEGLKFMVYLQKENIIDESGMPKERFSAEFPKEGPSILRIQQVVRGDSAAYFCARHHPGNRGRTEAFFGQGTRLTVV.

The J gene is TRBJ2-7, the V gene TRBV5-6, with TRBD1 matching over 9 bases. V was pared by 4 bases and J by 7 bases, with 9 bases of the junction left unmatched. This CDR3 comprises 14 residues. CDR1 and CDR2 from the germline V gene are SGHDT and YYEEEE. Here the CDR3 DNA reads TGTGCCAGCAGCATAGGGACAGGGAGAGGAGAGCAGTACGTC. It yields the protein CASSIGTGRGEQYV.

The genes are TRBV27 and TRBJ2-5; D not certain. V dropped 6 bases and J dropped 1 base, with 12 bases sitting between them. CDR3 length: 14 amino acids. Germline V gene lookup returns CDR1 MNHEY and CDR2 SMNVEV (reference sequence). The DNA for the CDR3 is TGTGCCAGCAGGAACTATGGCCCCCAAGAGACCCAGTACTTC. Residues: CASRNYGPQETQYF.

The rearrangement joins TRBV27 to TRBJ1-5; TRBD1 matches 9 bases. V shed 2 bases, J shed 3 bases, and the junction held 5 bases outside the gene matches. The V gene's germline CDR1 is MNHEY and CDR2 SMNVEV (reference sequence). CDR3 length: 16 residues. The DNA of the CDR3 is TGTGCCAGCAGTTTAAAGGGACAGGGCATCAATCAGCCCCAGCATTTT. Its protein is CASSLKGQGINQPQHF.

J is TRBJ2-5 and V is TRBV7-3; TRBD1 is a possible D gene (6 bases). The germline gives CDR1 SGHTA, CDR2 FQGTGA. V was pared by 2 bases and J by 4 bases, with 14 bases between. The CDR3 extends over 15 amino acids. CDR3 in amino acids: CASSLVGGALETQYF. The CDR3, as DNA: TGTGCCAGCAGCTTAGTTGGGGGCGCGCTAGAGACCCAGTACTTC.

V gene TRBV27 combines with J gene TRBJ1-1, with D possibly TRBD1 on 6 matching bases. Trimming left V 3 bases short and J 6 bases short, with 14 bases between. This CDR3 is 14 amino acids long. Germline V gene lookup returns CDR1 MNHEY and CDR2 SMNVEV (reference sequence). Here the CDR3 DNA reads TGTGCCAGCAGTTTTACAGGGCATGGGGCTGAAGCTTTCTTT. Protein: CASSFTGHGAEAFF.

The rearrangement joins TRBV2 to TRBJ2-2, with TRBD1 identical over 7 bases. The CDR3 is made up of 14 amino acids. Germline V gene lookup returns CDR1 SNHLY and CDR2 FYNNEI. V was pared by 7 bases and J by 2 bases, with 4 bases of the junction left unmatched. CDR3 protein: CASITGENTGELFF. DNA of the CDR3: TGTGCCAGCATTACAGGGGAAAACACCGGGGAGCTGTTTTTT.

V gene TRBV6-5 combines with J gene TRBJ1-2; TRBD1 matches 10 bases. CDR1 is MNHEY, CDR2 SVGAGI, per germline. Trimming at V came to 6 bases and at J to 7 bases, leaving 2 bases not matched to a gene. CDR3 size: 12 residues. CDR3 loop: CASRRTGGGYTF. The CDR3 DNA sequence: TGTGCCAGCAGAAGGACAGGGGGTGGCTACACCTTC.